One TCR beta chain is described in this entry. The sample is drawn from a study of blood T cell repertoires in COVID-19. Study-wide background: COVID-19 samples collected from the United States, Italy and Spain covered acute and convalescent phases.

Original analysis: Scientists estimated how many nucleated cells there were by amplifying reference gene primers. Using immunoSEQ multiplex PCR, the repertoire was profiled, and TCRdb retains in-frame clones only, with some absent. Clone size and the V and J calls come from that table; the DNA yielded D and trimming. The sample shows around 150,000 clones, around 80% of them seen only once. V trimming: 8 bases; J trimming: 6 bases; junction bases outside the gene matches: 3. Germline CDR1 is KGHDR and CDR2 is SFDVKD. The CDR3 length is 12 residues. The TCR originated in a man aged 55 to 70 with active or convalescent COVID-19. The chain joins TRBV24-1 to TRBJ2-3, with TRBD1 matching 8 bases. Material for sequencing was peripheral blood. This chain's CDR3 is CATMDRVDTQYF. The DNA for the CDR3 is TGTGCCACCATGGACAGGGTGGATACGCAGTATTTT.